Shown below are 21 T cell receptor beta chains from a single sample sequenced in a study of OX40 agonist ivuxolimab in advanced cancers. Using immunoSEQ multiplex PCR, the repertoire was profiled, and TCRdb retains in-frame clones only, with some absent. The sample includes more than 50,000 clones, about 91% seen only once; the top ten take 12%. The specimen comprised CD4+ or CD8+ T cells sorted from blood, sampled in a trial of the OX40 agonist ivuxolimab. These receptors all come from an adult with an advanced solid tumor such as melanoma, head and neck, liver or kidney cancer.

The CDR3 here is CASSRLDRGRPGELFF. CDR3 bases: TGTGCCAGCAGCCGACTGGACAGGGGCAGGCCCGGGGAGCTGTTTTTT. The chain employs TRBV12-1 and TRBJ2-2; the table's D call of TRBD1 was not tested on the DNA. TRBV12-1 is noted as a pseudogene. The CDR3 consists of 16 residues.

The gene calls are TRBV7-3 and TRBJ1-5; 9 bases are shared with TRBD1. CDR1 SGHTA and CDR2 FQGTGA come from the germline V gene. Unmatched junction bases numbered 3, after V lost 5 bases and J lost 1 base. There are 15 residues in the CDR3. The CDR3 DNA is TGTGCCAGCAGCCTAGGGACAGGGAGCAATCAGCCCCAGCATTTT. Encoded protein: CASSLGTGSNQPQHF.

The chain carries TRBV19 and TRBJ2-1, with D perhaps TRBD2 (6 bases). Germline-derived CDR1 and CDR2 are LNHDA and SQIVND (reference sequence). This CDR3 has 13 residues. Trimming removed 11 bases from V and 7 bases from J, with 18 bases in between. The CDR3 nucleotides read TGTGCCTCCTGGGGCGGGGTTGAGAATGAGCAGTTCTTC. This translates into CASWGGVENEQFF.

J is TRBJ2-5 and V is TRBV19, with TRBD2 matching 8 bases. After removal of 4 bases from V and 5 bases from J, the junction contained 9 bases not matched to a gene. The CDR3 loop spans 15 amino acids. CDR1 is LNHDA and CDR2 is SQIVND in the germline V gene (reference sequence). The CDR3 nucleotides are TGTGCCAGTAGTAAAATGAAGACTAGCGCGGAGACCCAGTACTTC. Translating gives CASSKMKTSAETQYF.

V gene TRBV19 combines with J gene TRBJ2-1; 9 bases match TRBD1. V shed 2 bases and J 4 bases; nucleotides not matched to a gene: 3. The CDR3 is 15 residues long. Per the germline V gene, CDR1 is LNHDA and CDR2 is SQIVND (reference sequence). CDR3 DNA: TGTGCCAGTAGTATAACAGACAGGGGGTACAATGAGCAGTTCTTC. It codes for CASSITDRGYNEQFF.

This chain uses TRBV4-2 with TRBJ2-1; D is unclear. The CDR3 runs to 12 residues. Looked up from germline, CDR1 is LGHNA and CDR2 is YNFKEQ. Trimming shortened V by 4 bases and J by 3 bases, and 4 bases separated the two germline ends. In DNA, the CDR3 is TGTGCCAGCAGCCTGGACTACAATGAGCAGTTCTTC. Translating gives CASSLDYNEQFF.

Only a few counts were recorded for this clone. The gene calls are TRBV28 and TRBJ2-2; 8 bases agree with TRBD2. This CDR3 comprises 16 residues. Germline CDR1 is MDHEN and CDR2 is SYDVKM. V was pared by 1 base and J by 5 bases, with 6 bases of the junction left unmatched. The CDR3: CASSLYPGGPTGELFF. The CDR3 DNA reads as TGTGCCAGCAGTTTATATCCGGGAGGGCCTACCGGGGAGCTGTTTTTT. The variable domain in full, completed from reference TRBV28 and TRBJ2-2, reads DVKVTQSSRYLVKRTGEKVFLECVQDMDHENMFWYRQDPGLGLRLIYFSYDVKMKEKGDIPEGYSVSREKKERFSLILESASTNQTSMYLCASSLYPGGPTGELFFGEGSRLTVL.

The chain joins TRBV13 to TRBJ2-7; 8 nucleotides match TRBD2. Germline V lookup: CDR1 PRHDT, CDR2 FYEKMQ (reference sequence). The CDR3 extends over 15 amino acids. Trimming removed 6 bases from V and 4 bases from J; junction bases left unmatched: 11. The CDR3 region is CASRWRGAGVYEQYF. The CDR3 DNA follows: TGTGCCAGCAGGTGGCGGGGAGCGGGAGTTTACGAGCAGTACTTC.

The chain links TRBV5-1 to TRBJ1-1; no firm D call. Trimming shortened V by 4 bases and J by 1 base, and 14 bases separated the two germline ends. From germline, CDR1 is SGHRS and CDR2 YFSETQ. The CDR3 runs to 15 residues. The CDR3 sequence: CASSKSGVKNTEAFF. Written as DNA, the CDR3 is TGCGCCAGCAGCAAAAGTGGAGTGAAGAACACTGAAGCTTTCTTT. Full variable domain (outside the CDR3, taken from reference TRBV5-1 and TRBJ1-1): KAGVTQTPRYLIKTRGQQVTLSCSPISGHRSVSWYQQTPGQGLQFLFEYFSETQRNKGNFPGRFSGRQFSNSRSEMNVSTLELGDSALYLCASSKSGVKNTEAFFGQGTRLTVV.

This clone is medium-sized. The chain employs TRBV19 and TRBJ1-1; TRBD1 might be the D (5 bases). Germline V gives CDR1 LNHDA, CDR2 SQIVND (reference sequence). The CDR3 is 15 residues long. Between the trimmed V and J ends, which lost 7 bases and 8 bases, there was a span of 23 bases. The CDR3 here is CASTPGAPGVTEAFF. As DNA, the CDR3 is TGTGCCAGTACCCCCGGGGCCCCGGGGGTCACAGAAGCTTTCTTT.

The gene calls are TRBV30 and TRBJ1-1, with D possibly matching TRBD1 (5 bases). This CDR3 comprises 11 residues. V lost 8 bases and J lost 4, with 11 bases in between. Germline V gene sequence: CDR1 GTSNPN, CDR2 SVGIG (reference sequence). CDR3 nucleotides: TGTGCCGGGACTTCTGGCACTGAAGCTTTCTTT. This encodes CAGTSGTEAFF.

The V call is TRBV21-1, the J call TRBJ2-1. TRBV21-1 is labeled a pseudogene. The CDR3 sequence is 10 residues long. In DNA form, the CDR3 reads TGTGCCAGCAGTCTAGGGTCGCGGATCTTC. Translated, it gives CASSLGSRIF.

CDR3 coding DNA: TGTGCCAGCAGCGACCGGAAGTCGACAGGGGTCCCCTACGAGCAGTACTTC. This gives the protein CASSDRKSTGVPYEQYF. The chain joins TRBV27 to TRBJ2-7, with 8 bases aligning to TRBD1. This CDR3 region has 17 residues. J lost 2 bases, V lost 6 bases, and 15 bases had no gene match. Germline V CDR1 and CDR2: MNHEY, SMNVEV (reference sequence).

The V and J genes are TRBV11-2 and TRBJ2-7, with 10 bases identical to TRBD2. The length of the CDR3 is 15 residues. V was clipped by 3 bases and J by 2 bases; unmatched bases: 4. The germline V gene has CDR1 SGHAT and CDR2 FQNNGV. This CDR3 is CASSFASGGTYEQYF. DNA of the CDR3: TGTGCCAGCAGCTTCGCTAGCGGGGGTACCTACGAGCAGTACTTC.

The chain combines TRBV9 with TRBJ2-7; tentatively, D is TRBD2 (5 bases). Germline CDR1 reads SGDLS; CDR2 reads YYNGEE. V gave up 0 bases and J gave up 4 bases, with 8 bases separating them. CDR3 length: 13 amino acids. The CDR3 sequence: CASSVGIAYEQYF. For the CDR3, the DNA is TGTGCCAGCAGCGTAGGCATAGCGTACGAGCAGTACTTC.

This clone was seen once. CDR3: CASSLGASAGGSYEQYF. The CDR3 nucleotides are TGTGCCAGCAGCTTAGGAGCTAGCGCGGGGGGATCCTACGAGCAGTACTTC. The chain joins TRBV7-9 to TRBJ2-7; 8 nucleotides agree with TRBD2. Germline lookup yields CDR1 SEHNR and CDR2 FQNEAQ (reference sequence). V shed 1 base, J shed 1 base, and the junction held 9 bases outside the gene matches. The CDR3 consists of 17 residues.

This clone was observed once. The J gene is TRBJ1-6, the V gene TRBV7-9; 7 positions agree with TRBD1. The CDR3 covers 15 residues. Germline CDR1 and CDR2: SEHNR and FQNEAQ (reference sequence). V lost 5 bases to trimming and J lost 7 bases; unmatched junction nucleotides: 8. CDR3 sequence reads: CASSTQGERNSPLHF. The CDR3 region has the DNA TGTGCCAGCAGCACCCAGGGGGAGAGGAATTCACCCCTCCACTTT. Filled out from reference TRBV7-9 and TRBJ1-6, the complete variable domain reads DTGVSQNPRHKITKRGQNVTFRCDPISEHNRLYWYRQTLGQGPEFLTYFQNEAQLEKSRLLSDRFSAERPKGSFSTLEIQRTEQGDSAMYLCASSTQGERNSPLHFGNGTRLTVT.

The chain has TRBV6-7 and TRBJ2-3; 11 bases fit TRBD2. TRBV6-7 is reported as an ORF; its role is uncertain. The junction had 4 bases not matched to a gene; V was cut back by 5 bases and J by 0 bases. CDR3 length: 16 amino acids. CDR3 amino acids: CASSTRTSGSTDTQYF. The CDR3 nucleotides are TGTGCCAGCAGTACGAGGACTAGCGGGAGCACAGATACGCAGTATTTT.

The chain recombines TRBV28 with TRBJ2-2, with 7 positions matching TRBD2. Germline V gives CDR1 MDHEN, CDR2 SYDVKM. The CDR3 is 15 residues long. The junction had 8 bases not matched to a gene; V was cut back by 5 bases and J by 5 bases. CDR3 sequence (DNA): TGTGCCAGCAGTCCGGGAGGACGCAGAACCGGGGAGCTGTTTTTT. It encodes CASSPGGRRTGELFF.

The chain is built from TRBV6-6 and TRBJ2-5, with D unresolved. The CDR3 spans 13 residues. The germline V and J ends were trimmed by 2 bases and 4 bases, with 8 bases remaining between them. Germline CDR1 and CDR2: MNHNY and SVGAGI (reference sequence). The CDR3 is CASSYPVGETQYF. The CDR3 DNA sequence: TGTGCCAGCAGTTACCCGGTGGGAGAGACCCAGTACTTC.

This sequence joins TRBV5-8 and TRBJ2-5, with D unresolved. The CDR3 runs 13 residues. Between the trimmed V and J ends, which lost 0 bases and 3 bases, there was a span of 6 bases. Germline V gene sequence: CDR1 SGHTS, CDR2 YDEGEE. The CDR3 region is CASSLGQEETQYF. The CDR3 coding sequence is TGTGCCAGCAGCTTGGGACAAGAAGAGACCCAGTACTTC.